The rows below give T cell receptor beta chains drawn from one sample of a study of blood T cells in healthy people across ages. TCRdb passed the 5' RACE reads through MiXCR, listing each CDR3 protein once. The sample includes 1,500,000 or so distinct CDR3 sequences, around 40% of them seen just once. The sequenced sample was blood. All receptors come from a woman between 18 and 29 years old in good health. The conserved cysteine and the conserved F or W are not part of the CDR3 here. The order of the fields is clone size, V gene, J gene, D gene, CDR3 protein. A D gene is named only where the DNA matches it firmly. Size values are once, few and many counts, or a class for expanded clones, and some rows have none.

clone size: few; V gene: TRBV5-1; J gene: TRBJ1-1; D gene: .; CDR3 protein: ASSDFSGRSEAF
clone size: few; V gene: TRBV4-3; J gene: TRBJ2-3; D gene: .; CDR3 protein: ASSPRTDHTDTQY
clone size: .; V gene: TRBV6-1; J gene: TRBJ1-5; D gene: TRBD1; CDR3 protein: ASGTALYQPQH
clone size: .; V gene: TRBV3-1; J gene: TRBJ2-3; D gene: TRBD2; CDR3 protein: ASSQLGLAGGTEDTQY
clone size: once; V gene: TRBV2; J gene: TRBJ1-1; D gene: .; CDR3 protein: ASYSLNTEAF
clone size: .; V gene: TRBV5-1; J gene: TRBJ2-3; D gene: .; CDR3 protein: ASSSLVLSTDTQY
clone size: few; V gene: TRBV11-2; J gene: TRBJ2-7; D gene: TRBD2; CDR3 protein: ASSLVRTSGGTQAQY
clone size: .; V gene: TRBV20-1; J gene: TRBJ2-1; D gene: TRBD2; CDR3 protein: SARMGGGSHRTYNEQF
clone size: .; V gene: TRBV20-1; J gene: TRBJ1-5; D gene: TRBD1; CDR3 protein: SARRDRGLNQPQH
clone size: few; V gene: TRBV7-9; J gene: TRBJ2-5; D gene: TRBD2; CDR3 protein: ASSLGLAGGDETQY
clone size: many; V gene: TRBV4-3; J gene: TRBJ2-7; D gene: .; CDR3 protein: ASSQDLAEFYEQY
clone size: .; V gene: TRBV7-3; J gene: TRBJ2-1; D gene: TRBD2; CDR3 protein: ASSVHPLAGAYNEQF
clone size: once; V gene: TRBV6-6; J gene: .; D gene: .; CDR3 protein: ASSYSPPTGLYNEQY
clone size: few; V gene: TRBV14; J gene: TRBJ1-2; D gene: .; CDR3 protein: ASSQEDSNYGYT
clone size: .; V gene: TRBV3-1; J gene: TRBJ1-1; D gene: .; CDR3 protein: ASSQDQGRVTEAF